This note documents a single T cell receptor (beta chain) sequence. The CDR3 runs to 18 residues. Trimming at V came to 3 bases and at J to 6 bases, leaving 14 bases not matched to a gene. In germline, CDR1 is MNHEY, CDR2 SMNVEV (reference sequence). The data belong to a study of blood T cell repertoires in COVID-19. Study-wide background: Samples of COVID-19 (acute and convalescent) were obtained from the United States, Italy and Spain.

Original handling: Amplifying reference gene primers gave estimates of nucleated cell counts. Sequencing used immunoSEQ multiplex PCR; TCRdb keeps in-frame clones, though not all of them. D and trimming come from the DNA, and the V and J calls and clone size come from that table. Counted here are about 190,000 clones, 88% occurring once; the ten biggest clones make up around 5.9%. Sequencing was done on a sample of peripheral blood. The chain carries TRBV27 and TRBJ2-3, with 11 bases matching TRBD1. The sequence was obtained from a woman aged 40 to 50 who had recovered from COVID-19. The CDR3 spells CASSFYGPGTGGADTQYF. CDR3 bases: TGTGCCAGCAGTTTTTACGGCCCCGGGACAGGGGGTGCGGATACGCAGTATTTT.